The table lists the clone carrying this TCR beta chain with a few counts. Antigen specificity is unknown. The data stem from a study of T cell repertoires in cytomegalovirus infection. As for the study in general: It was the public TCR beta signatures that indicated both CMV infection and matching HLA type. Study observations and caveats: HLA-C-restricted TCR beta clonotypes specific for CMV led the ex vivo response.

TCRdb passed the reads through MiXCR, listing each CDR3 protein once. This sample has roughly 250,000 distinct CDR3 sequences, with 22% found just once. Germline V gene data show CDR1 as SGHVS and CDR2 as FNYEAQ. The CDR3 has 14 residues. Between the trimmed V and J ends, which lost 6 bases and 5 bases, there was a span of 16 bases. The sequenced sample was CD8+ T cells from PBMCs. The clonotype originates from a human donor in good health (CMV status not recorded). Some clones in this sample may be carry-over from other donors' samples. V is TRBV7-6 and J is TRBJ1-1; D is uncertain. The CDR3 DNA is TGTGCCAGCAGTCCCCCAGGAGGAAAAACTGAAGCTTTCTTT. Translated, it gives CASSPPGGKTEAFF.